The 18 T cell receptor beta chains reported below all come from one sample, sequenced in a study of CD8 T cells in ankylosing spondylitis. TCRdb re-derived calls from the 5' RACE reads in MiXCR, one entry per CDR3 protein. The sample records a few hundred thousand distinct CDR3 sequences, about 24% being singletons. The sample comprised blood, either unsorted or a sorted T cell fraction (not recorded which). The receptors shown here come from a male donor with ankylosing spondylitis or in good health (not recorded which).

Here the CDR3 reads CASTFGLYNEQFF. DNA for the CDR3: TGTGCCAGCACGTTCGGGCTCTACAATGAGCAGTTCTTC. V and J are TRBV6-2 or TRBV6-3 and TRBJ2-1; D is uncertain. The CDR3 is 13 residues long. Germline CDR1 reads MNHEY; CDR2 reads SVGEGT. V dropped 7 bases and J dropped 3 bases, with 10 bases sitting between them.

This rearrangement joins TRBV20-1 to TRBJ1-5, with TRBD1 matching over 7 bases. Germline lookup yields CDR1 DFQATT and CDR2 SNEGSKA (reference sequence). The CDR3 is 14 residues long. V was pared by 5 bases and J by 0 bases, with 4 bases of the junction left unmatched. CDR3 in DNA: TGCAGTGCTGACAGGGCCCATAGCAATCAGCCCCAGCATTTT. Its protein product is CSADRAHSNQPQHF.

This sequence joins TRBV7-9 and TRBJ2-5, with 8 nucleotides matching TRBD2. Trimming removed 3 bases from V and 5 bases from J; junction bases left unmatched: 8. CDR1 is SEHNR and CDR2 is FQNEAQ in the germline V gene (reference sequence). The CDR3 is 15 residues long. In DNA form, the CDR3 reads TGTGCCAGCAGCTTGGATGGTAGCGGGACTGAGACCCAGTACTTC. Encoded protein: CASSLDGSGTETQYF.

In this sample, this clonotype turned up many times. This sequence joins TRBV11-2 and TRBJ2-7; D is possibly TRBD2 (6 bases). This CDR3 contains 18 residues. Germline V gene data show CDR1 as SGHAT and CDR2 as FQNNGV. Between the trimmed V and J ends, which lost 5 bases and 6 bases, there was a span of 29 bases. The CDR3 DNA sequence: TGTGCCAGCAGCCCCTTAAGCGGGTTGAGAGGGAGCTCACGCGAGCAGTACTTC. Its translation is CASSPLSGLRGSSREQYF.

The gene calls are TRBV20-1 and TRBJ2-3; 7 bases fit TRBD1. This CDR3 has 15 residues. Germline assignment: CDR1 DFQATT and CDR2 SNEGSKA (reference sequence). J gave up 4 bases and V 0 bases, and 7 bases lay outside the gene matches. The CDR3 sequence: CSAREGTAAPDTQYF. CDR3 sequence (DNA): TGCAGTGCTAGAGAGGGGACAGCCGCCCCAGATACGCAGTATTTT.

This clonotype was seen a few times. The chain links TRBV12-3 or TRBV12-4 to TRBJ1-2; maybe TRBD1 (6 bases). This CDR3 has 13 amino acids. The ends were cut back, 1 base at V and 8 bases at J, with 11 bases in the middle. In DNA form, the CDR3 reads TGTGCCAGCAGTTTAGAAGGGGGATGGGGCTACACCTTC. Translated: CASSLEGGWGYTF.

In DNA form, the CDR3 reads TGTGCCACCGGGGACACGGGCAATGAGCAGTTCTTC. Its protein is CATGDTGNEQFF. V and J are TRBV24-1 and TRBJ2-1; TRBD1 is a possible D gene (6 bases). Germline-derived CDR1 and CDR2 are KGHDR and SFDVKD. V was clipped by 9 bases and J by 6 bases, with 11 bases between them. This CDR3 region has 12 residues.

The chain couples TRBV5-5 to TRBJ2-7; 7 nucleotides align to TRBD2. From germline, CDR1 is SGHKS and CDR2 YYEKEE (reference sequence). The CDR3 sequence is 16 residues long. The ends lost 6 bases at V and 0 bases at J; junction bases unmatched: 12. The CDR3 loop reads CASTRDGLAASYEQYF. The CDR3 DNA sequence: TGTGCCAGCACCCGTGACGGTCTAGCGGCCTCCTACGAGCAGTACTTC.

This clonotype was recorded a few times. This CDR3 is CASSTRGGPNEQFF. In DNA form, the CDR3 reads TGTGCCAGCAGCACGCGGGGGGGCCCCAATGAGCAGTTCTTC. The rearrangement links TRBV7-6 to TRBJ2-1; 9 positions agree with TRBD2. The CDR3 covers 14 residues. Unmatched junction bases numbered 5, after V lost 5 bases and J lost 6 bases. Germline loops: CDR1 SGHVS, CDR2 FNYEAQ.

At least ten counts were recorded for this clonotype. V and J are TRBV4-1 and TRBJ2-1; 10 bases line up with TRBD1. The CDR3 sequence is 16 residues long. CDR1 and CDR2 (germline): MGHRA, YSYEKL. After removal of 3 bases from V and 7 bases from J, the junction contained 9 bases not matched to a gene. The CDR3 coding sequence is TGCGCCAGCAGCCAGGTGGCCGGGACAGGGGTTAATGAGCAGTTCTTC. It yields the protein CASSQVAGTGVNEQFF.

This clonotype has ten or more counts. The chain combines TRBV12-3 or TRBV12-4 with TRBJ2-2; D possibly corresponds to TRBD1 (5 bases). The CDR3 extends over 14 amino acids. V lost 8 bases to trimming and J lost 0 bases, with 10 bases between them. The CDR3 loop is CASHDRANTGELFF. Written as DNA, the CDR3 is TGTGCCAGCCACGACAGAGCGAACACCGGGGAGCTGTTTTTT.

CDR3 sequence reads: CASSLSGASTEAFF. In nucleotides, the CDR3 is TGTGCCAGCAGTTTATCGGGGGCTTCCACTGAAGCTTTCTTT. V and J are TRBV12-3 or TRBV12-4 and TRBJ1-1; tentative D call: TRBD1 (6 bases). The CDR3 sequence is 14 residues long. Trimming pared 2 bases from V and 4 bases from J, leaving 11 bases between.

This sequence joins TRBV28 and TRBJ2-7; D remains ambiguous. Trimming shortened V by 6 bases and J by 0 bases, and 18 bases separated the two germline ends. The CDR3 is 16 amino acids. Germline V CDR1 and CDR2: MDHEN, SYDVKM. CDR3 sequence: CASRPPGGRSSYEQYF. DNA for the CDR3: TGTGCCAGCAGGCCCCCCGGTGGCAGAAGCTCCTACGAGCAGTACTTC.

This clonotype was counted at least ten times. This chain uses TRBV11-2 with TRBJ1-4; 9 bases fit TRBD1. V trimming: 5 bases; J trimming: 6 bases; junction bases outside the gene matches: 4. The CDR3 totals 14 residues. Germline values: CDR1 SGHAT, CDR2 FQNNGV. The CDR3 here is CASSRDRADEKLFF. The CDR3 bases are TGTGCCAGCAGCCGGGACAGGGCGGATGAAAAACTGTTTTTT. Combining the CDR3 with reference TRBV11-2 and TRBJ1-4 gives the whole variable domain EAGVAQSPRYKIIEKRQSVAFWCNPISGHATLYWYQQILGQGPKLLIQFQNNGVVDDSQLPKDRFSAERLKGVDSTLKIQPAKLEDSAVYLCASSRDRADEKLFFGSGTQLSVL.

There are many counts of this clonotype. V gene TRBV7-3 combines with J gene TRBJ2-1, with 8 bases matching TRBD1. The V gene end was trimmed by 3 bases and the J gene end by 3 bases; junction bases not matched to a gene: 10. Germline V gene lookup returns CDR1 SGHTA and CDR2 FQGTGA. The CDR3 is made up of 17 amino acids. Written as DNA, the CDR3 is TGTGCCAGCAGCTTTGTGGGGAATACAGGGGGCTACAATGAGCAGTTCTTC. Translation: CASSFVGNTGGYNEQFF.

The chain recombines TRBV29-1 with TRBJ2-3; TRBD1 matches at 8 bases. Germline CDR1 is SQVTM and CDR2 is ANQGSEA. J lost 6 bases, V lost 2 bases, and 4 bases had no gene match. The CDR3 extends over 13 amino acids. The CDR3 region has the DNA TGCAGCGTTGAACCAGGGGGCATTGATACGCAGTATTTT. Amino acids: CSVEPGGIDTQYF.

The chain uses TRBV20-1 and TRBJ1-5; maybe TRBD1 (5 bases). The CDR3 is 15 amino acids. Germline assignment: CDR1 DFQATT and CDR2 SNEGSKA (reference sequence). Trimming stripped 3 bases from V and 2 bases from J, with 14 bases between. The CDR3 protein is CSARRGARGNQPQHF. CDR3 nucleotides: TGCAGTGCTAGGCGAGGGGCGAGGGGCAATCAGCCCCAGCATTTT.

This clonotype was found many times. DNA of the CDR3: TGCGCCAGCAGCGAACAGACAGGGGGACGGGTGAGCTTCTTC. Amino acid sequence: CASSEQTGGRVSFF. The chain is built from TRBV5-1 and TRBJ2-1, with 9 bases identical to TRBD1. With V trimmed by 4 bases and J by 16 bases, 15 bases remained unmatched. This CDR3 spans 14 amino acids. Germline assignment: CDR1 SGHRS and CDR2 YFSETQ.